Each of the 2 T cell receptor beta chains below was sequenced from the same sample in a study of T cell repertoires in ileal Crohn's disease. Method: immunoSEQ multiplex PCR; TCRdb's copy keeps in-frame clones and lacks some. The data hold 10,000 to 15,000 clones, with roughly 79% observed a single time. Sequenced input: ileal tissue. The receptors derive from an adult with Crohn's disease.

The rearrangement joins TRBV2 to TRBJ2-5; D gene uncertain. The CDR3 consists of 12 residues. Germline lookup yields CDR1 SNHLY and CDR2 FYNNEI. The V end lost 6 bases, the J end lost 5 bases, and 10 bases lay between the germline ends. In DNA form, the CDR3 reads TGTGCCAGCAGAGAATTCGCGGAGACCCAGTACTTC. As protein: CASREFAETQYF.

This clone has a single count. In DNA form, the CDR3 reads TGTGCCATCAGCTCGGGGGAGGTGTCTCAGCCCCAGCATTTT. This translates into CAISSGEVSQPQHF. This rearrangement joins TRBV10-3 to TRBJ1-5, with D tentatively TRBD1 (5 bases). The germline V gene has CDR1 ENHRY and CDR2 SYGVKD. There are 14 residues in the CDR3. The V end was cut by 6 bases, the J end by 6 bases, with 15 bases between.